One and the same sample provided the 19 T cell receptor beta chains below, sequenced in a study of T cell clonality in common variable immunodeficiency. Findings and limits, study-wide: Reportedly, TCR beta sequences from common variable immunodeficiency showed fewer deletions and N-nucleotide insertions.

No antigen has been assigned to these receptors. Assay: immunoSEQ multiplex PCR; the TCRdb copy retains only in-frame clones and omits some. The specimen gives 25,000 or so clones without singletons; the ten biggest hold approximately 8.9%. Sample: peripheral blood mononuclear cells. The receptors come from a human donor with common variable immunodeficiency.

The CDR3 here is CASSLLSSGTDTQYF. The covered CDR3 bases are TGTGCCAGTAGTCTCTTATCGAGCGGCACAGATACG. This chain uses TRBV19 with TRBJ2-3; D is unresolved. Sequencing ends 3 residues short of the CDR3 end; the germline J gene provides the rest. This CDR3 comprises 15 residues. V lost 5 bases, J lost 1 base, and 13 bases lay in between. In germline, CDR1 is LNHDA, CDR2 SQIVND (reference sequence).

This clone came up many times. The read ends 3 residues shy of where the CDR3 ends; the end is completed using the germline J gene. The chain uses TRBV7-8 and TRBJ2-2; possibly TRBD1 for D (5 bases). The V end was cut by 1 base, the J end by 7 bases, with 13 bases between. The CDR3 sequence is 15 residues long. Germline V gene sequence: CDR1 SGHVS, CDR2 FQNEAQ. Here the CDR3 reads CASSLEERGGGELFF. The covered CDR3 bases are TGTGCCAGCAGCTTAGAAGAAAGGGGCGGCGGGGAG.

The sample holds a few counts of this clone. The observed sequence ends 3 residues before the CDR3 terminus, with the missing tail filled in from the germline J gene. The J gene is TRBJ1-1, the V gene TRBV7-9; TRBD1 aligns across 9 bases. The CDR3 consists of 15 residues. Germline assignment: CDR1 SEHNR and CDR2 FQNEAQ (reference sequence). Trimming cost V 1 base and J 3 bases; bases outside gene matches: 3. CDR3 loop: CASSLVGQGDTEAFF. The CDR3 DNA, read in part, is TGTGCCAGCAGCTTAGTGGGACAGGGAGACACTGAA.

This clone has just a few counts. The read ends 3 residues before the CDR3 terminus; that terminus is restored from the germline J gene. This chain uses TRBV7-8 with TRBJ2-1, with D possibly matching TRBD2 (5 bases). With 5 bases removed from V and 0 bases from J, the gap between germline ends came to 14 bases. The germline CDR1 and CDR2 sequences are SGHVS and FQNEAQ. This CDR3 spans 16 amino acids. Partial CDR3 DNA: TGTGCCAGCAGCCCCTCCCAGCGGAGCTCCTACAATGAG. It yields the protein CASSPSQRSSYNE. The whole CDR3 region reads CASSPSQRSSYNEQFF.

This clone has at least ten counts. The read falls 3 residues short of the CDR3 end, and the missing part is taken from the germline J gene. This chain uses TRBV2 with TRBJ2-1; TRBD1 might be the D (6 bases). The CDR3 is made up of 14 amino acids. V was trimmed by 3 bases and J by 4 bases, leaving 10 bases between them. CDR1 is SNHLY, CDR2 FYNNEI, per germline. CDR3: CASSEQGSYNEQFF. The sequenced part of the CDR3 DNA is TGTGCCAGCAGTGAGCAGGGGTCGTACAATGAG. Complete variable domain (other parts from reference TRBV2 and TRBJ2-1): EPEVTQTPSHQVTQMGQEVILRCVPISNHLYFYWYRQILGQKVEFLVSFYNNEISEKSEIFDDQFSVERPDGSNFTLKIRSTKLEDSAMYFCASSEQGSYNEQFFGPGTRLTVL.

This clone showed up many times. The missing CDR3 end, 3 residues past where the read stops, is filled in from the germline J gene. The chain links TRBV5-1 to TRBJ1-1, with a possible D match to TRBD1 (5 bases). The germline gives CDR1 SGHRS, CDR2 YFSETQ. The CDR3 totals 14 residues. Trimming pared 0 bases from V and 4 bases from J, leaving 10 bases between. This chain's CDR3 is CASSLAWGGTEAFF. Incomplete CDR3 DNA: TGCGCCAGCAGCTTGGCATGGGGGGGCACTGAA.

This clone was observed a handful of times. The read ends 3 residues early relative to the CDR3; the germline J gene fills the gap. V and J are TRBV18 and TRBJ2-7, with 9 bases fitting TRBD2. Germline CDR1 reads KGHSH; CDR2 reads LQKENI. The CDR3 length is 15 residues. V lost 1 base and J lost 5; bases outside the gene matches: 6. CDR3 DNA (partial): TGTGCCAGCTCACCACTAGCGGGAGAGGCCCACGAG. This codes for CASSPLAGEAHE. The whole CDR3 sequence reads CASSPLAGEAHEQYF.

As concerns this clone: The CDR3 end lies 3 residues beyond the end of the read and is filled in from the germline J gene. The chain recombines TRBV30 with TRBJ1-3; D not certain. The V end was cut by 3 bases, the J end by 2 bases, with 14 bases between. Germline values: CDR1 GTSNPN, CDR2 SVGIG (reference sequence). This CDR3 contains 15 residues. The CDR3 DNA, read in part, is TGTGCCTGGAGCGAGCCGTCCGAAGCTGGAAACACC. The encoded protein is CAWSEPSEAGNT. The whole CDR3 region reads CAWSEPSEAGNTIYF. Full variable domain (outside the CDR3, taken from reference TRBV30 and TRBJ1-3): SQTIHQWPATLVQPVGSPLSLECTVEGTSNPNLYWYRQAAGRGLQLLFYSVGIGQISSEVPQNLSASRPQDRQFILSSKKLLLSDSGFYLCAWSEPSEAGNTIYFGEGSWLTVV.

This clone was counted a few times. The read gets to within 3 residues of the CDR3 end, and the germline J gene fills in the rest. V is TRBV11-2 and J is TRBJ2-5; D is perhaps TRBD1 (5 bases). The germline V gene encodes CDR1 SGHAT and CDR2 FQNNGV. V was trimmed by 4 bases and J by 7 bases, leaving 13 bases between them. CDR3 size: 13 residues. CDR3 protein: CASSSPRDGTQYF. The sequenced CDR3 bases are TGTGCCAGCAGCTCCCCCAGGGATGGGACC.

With regard to this clone: Sequencing ends 3 residues short of the CDR3 end; the germline J gene provides the rest. V is TRBV7-2 and J is TRBJ1-2, with D perhaps matching TRBD1 (6 bases). The CDR3 is made up of 15 amino acids. The germline V gene encodes CDR1 SGHTA and CDR2 FQGNSA. The germline V and J ends were trimmed by 3 bases and 4 bases, with 15 bases remaining between them. The CDR3 DNA, read in part, is TGTGCCAGCAGCTTGGGTCTGGACAGAGTCTATGGC. Protein: CASSLGLDRVYG. The whole CDR3 sequence reads CASSLGLDRVYGYTF.

Many counts were recorded for this clone. The observed sequence ends 3 residues before the CDR3 terminus, with the missing tail filled in from the germline J gene. The rearrangement joins TRBV18 to TRBJ2-5; 7 nucleotides match TRBD1. After removal of 5 bases from V and 4 bases from J, the junction contained 4 bases not matched to a gene. Germline V gene sequence: CDR1 KGHSH, CDR2 LQKENI. This CDR3 has 13 residues. The DNA read from the CDR3 is TGTGCCAGCTCAGCAAGGGGGCTAGAGACC. Its translation: CASSARGLET. The whole CDR3 protein is CASSARGLETQYF.

Note on this clone: The sequenced fragment ends 3 residues before the CDR3 boundary, so the rest is inferred from the germline J gene. The chain employs TRBV5-4 and TRBJ2-5; 11 nucleotides agree with TRBD2. CDR3 size: 15 residues. Germline CDR1 reads SGHNT; CDR2 reads YYREEE (reference sequence). Trimming took 3 bases from V and 4 from J; bases not matched to a gene: 5. CDR3: CASSYLLAGAETQYF. The part of the CDR3 DNA that was read is TGTGCCAGCAGCTATTTACTAGCGGGGGCAGAGACC. Combining the CDR3 with reference TRBV5-4 and TRBJ2-5 gives the whole variable domain ETGVTQSPTHLIKTRGQQVTLRCSSQSGHNTVSWYQQALGQGPQFIFQYYREEENGRGNFPPRFSGLQFPNYSSELNVNALELDDSALYLCASSYLLAGAETQYFGPGTRLLVL.

This clone was seen many times. With the read ending 3 residues before the CDR3 end, the germline J gene is used to fill in that end. The rearrangement uses TRBV20-1 and TRBJ2-5; D not certain. The CDR3 has 12 amino acids. Germline-derived CDR1 and CDR2 are DFQATT and SNEGSKA (reference sequence). Trimming left V 3 bases short and J 4 bases short, with 9 bases between. The sequenced CDR3 bases are TGCAGTGCTAGGCAAACCGGAGAGACC. Translation: CSARQTGET. The full CDR3 reads CSARQTGETQYF.

This CDR3 is CAWTRGSGNTIYF. The CDR3 bases that were read are TGTGCCTGGACCAGGGGATCTGGAAACACC. This chain joins TRBV30 and TRBJ1-3; TRBD1 might be the D (6 bases). The read finishes 3 residues shy of the CDR3 end, and the germline J gene is used to complete it. This CDR3 has 13 residues. Trimming stripped 4 bases from V and 1 base from J, with 8 bases between. Germline CDR1 is GTSNPN and CDR2 is SVGIG (reference sequence).

This clone came up many times. The CDR3 is CASSPPSGTYEQYF. The CDR3 DNA, read in part, is TGTGCCAGCTCACCACCCAGCGGGACCTACGAG. The chain joins TRBV18 to TRBJ2-7; 7 bases map to TRBD2. Read coverage stops 3 residues before the CDR3 terminus; the germline J gene supplies the remainder. V lost 0 bases, J lost 2 bases, and 1 base stayed unmatched. CDR1 and CDR2 from the germline V gene are KGHSH and LQKENI. The CDR3 has 14 residues.

Concerning this clone: Read coverage stops 3 residues before the CDR3 terminus; the germline J gene supplies the remainder. This rearrangement joins TRBV18 to TRBJ2-6, with 7 bases aligning to TRBD1. The CDR3 loop spans 17 amino acids. Looked up from germline, CDR1 is KGHSH and CDR2 is LQKENI. The V gene end was trimmed by 2 bases and the J gene end by 0 bases; junction bases not matched to a gene: 4. The sequenced part of the CDR3 DNA is TGTGCCAGCTCACCAAGGGGACAGAACTCTGGGGCCAACGTC. Protein sequence: CASSPRGQNSGANV. The full CDR3 protein is CASSPRGQNSGANVLTF.

This clone has a handful of counts. The CDR3 goes on 3 residues after the read ends, and that part is filled in from the germline J gene. This sequence joins TRBV6-2 or TRBV6-3 and TRBJ1-2, with D tentatively TRBD1 (6 bases). The CDR3 totals 14 residues. V lost 5 bases and J 4 bases, leaving 14 bases between the germline ends. CDR1 and CDR2 (germline): MNHEY, SVGEGT. The CDR3 protein is CASSQRTVSYGYTF. Partial CDR3 DNA: TGTGCCAGCAGTCAGCGGACAGTCTCCTATGGC.

CDR3 residues: CAWMGRYGYTF. Partial CDR3 DNA: TGTGCCTGGATGGGGCGCTATGGC. The J gene is TRBJ1-2, the V gene TRBV30; possible D gene TRBD1, 5 bases. The observed sequence ends 3 residues before the CDR3 terminus, with the missing tail filled in from the germline J gene. This CDR3 is 11 amino acids long. Germline CDR1 reads GTSNPN; CDR2 reads SVGIG (reference sequence). The V end was cut by 4 bases, the J end by 4 bases, with 7 bases between.

This clone was detected ten times or more. Coverage ceases 3 residues before the CDR3 finishes, and the germline J gene fills in the end. The same CDR3 also results from other DNA sequences found in this sample. The V and J genes are TRBV2 and TRBJ2-3; weak D call: TRBD2 (5 bases). This CDR3 is built from 15 residues. Trimming took 7 bases from V and 0 from J, leaving 14 bases between them. Germline V gene lookup returns CDR1 SNHLY and CDR2 FYNNEI. The CDR3 region is CASTLLRASTDTQYF. CDR3 DNA, as far as it was read: TGTGCCAGCACCCTTCTGCGGGCCAGCACAGATACG.